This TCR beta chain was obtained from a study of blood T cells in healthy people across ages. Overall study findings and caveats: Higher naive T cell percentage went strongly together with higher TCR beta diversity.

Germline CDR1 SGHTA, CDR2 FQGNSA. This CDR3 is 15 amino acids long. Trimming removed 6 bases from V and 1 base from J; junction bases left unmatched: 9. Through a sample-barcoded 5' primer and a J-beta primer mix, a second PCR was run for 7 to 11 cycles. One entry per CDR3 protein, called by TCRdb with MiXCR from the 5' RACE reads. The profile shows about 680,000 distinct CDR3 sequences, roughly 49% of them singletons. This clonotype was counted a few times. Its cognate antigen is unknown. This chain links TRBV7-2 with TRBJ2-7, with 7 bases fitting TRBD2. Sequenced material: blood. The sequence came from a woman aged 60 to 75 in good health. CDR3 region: CASRKDSGSSYEQYF. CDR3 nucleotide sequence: TGTGCCAGCAGGAAGGATAGCGGGTCTTCCTACGAGCAGTACTTC.